One sample yielded the 28 T cell receptor beta chains listed below, sequenced in a study of T cells in Graves' hyperthyroidism and ophthalmopathy. Regions amplified from RNA transcripts were the TCR beta CDR3 regions. First-round RT-PCR with HTBI primers amplified the TCR CDR3 region. In TCRdb, the multiplex PCR reads were re-called with MiXCR into one record per CDR3 protein. The sample carries approximately 400,000 distinct CDR3 sequences, around 25% recorded once. The sample comprised blood. The receptors derive from a man aged 45 to 65 with Graves' hyperthyroidism.

The chain uses TRBV5-1 and TRBJ2-2; possibly TRBD2 for D (6 bases). V was pared by 5 bases and J by 1 base, with 15 bases between. Germline V gives CDR1 SGHRS, CDR2 YFSETQ. This CDR3 comprises 16 residues. The CDR3 DNA sequence: TGCGCCAGCAGTAGCGGCCTTCAGGGGAACACCGGGGAGCTGTTTTTT. Translated: CASSSGLQGNTGELFF. Variable domain in full (rest from reference TRBV5-1 and TRBJ2-2): KAGVTQTPRYLIKTRGQQVTLSCSPISGHRSVSWYQQTPGQGLQFLFEYFSETQRNKGNFPGRFSGRQFSNSRSEMNVSTLELGDSALYLCASSSGLQGNTGELFFGEGSRLTVL.

The chain uses TRBV30 and TRBJ2-7, with TRBD2 matching 9 bases. Trimming cost V 0 bases and J 3 bases; bases outside gene matches: 6. The V gene's germline CDR1 is GTSNPN and CDR2 SVGIG (reference sequence). The CDR3 totals 15 residues. CDR3 bases: TGTGCCTGGAGTGTAAGTAGCGGGAGTTACTACGAGCAGTACTTC. Amino acid sequence: CAWSVSSGSYYEQYF.

The chain joins TRBV5-1 to TRBJ2-3; 8 bases align to TRBD2. Trimming at V came to 4 bases and at J to 6 bases, leaving 10 bases not matched to a gene. CDR1 is SGHRS and CDR2 is YFSETQ in the germline V gene. The CDR3 sequence is 15 residues long. DNA for the CDR3: TGCGCCAGCAGCCCGAGGGAGCGGGAGTGGGATACGCAGTATTTT. Its protein product is CASSPREREWDTQYF.

In its sample, this clonotype was seen a few times. The chain links TRBV6-1 to TRBJ2-7; perhaps TRBD1 as D (5 bases). Germline CDR1 reads MNHNS; CDR2 reads SASEGT. V lost 7 bases and J lost 0, with 13 bases in between. This CDR3 is built from 14 residues. The CDR3 DNA sequence: TGTGCCAGCACCCGCCAGGGTAGCTCCTACGAGCAGTACTTC. Translation gives CASTRQGSSYEQYF.

The chain has TRBV6-2 or TRBV6-3 and TRBJ2-3, with 10 bases fitting TRBD2. V was clipped by 7 bases and J by 2 bases; unmatched bases: 3. There are 14 residues in the CDR3. The germline CDR1 and CDR2 sequences are MNHEY and SVGEGT. The CDR3 is CASILAGATDTQYF. CDR3 coding DNA: TGTGCCAGCATTCTAGCGGGAGCCACAGATACGCAGTATTTT.

This clonotype was observed at least ten times. The rearrangement joins TRBV7-3 to TRBJ2-3; D not certain. Per the germline V gene, CDR1 is SGHTA and CDR2 is FQGTGA. The V end was cut by 5 bases, the J end by 0 bases, with 9 bases between. CDR3 length equals 14 residues. The CDR3 region is CASSNGPSTDTQYF. For the CDR3, the DNA is TGTGCCAGCAGCAACGGGCCTAGCACAGATACGCAGTATTTT.

This clonotype was seen a few times. The rearrangement uses TRBV5-5 and TRBJ2-7; 11 nucleotides line up with TRBD1. V lost 3 bases to trimming and J lost 4 bases; unmatched junction nucleotides: 3. The CDR3 sequence is 14 residues long. Germline V gene lookup returns CDR1 SGHKS and CDR2 YYEKEE (reference sequence). CDR3 in DNA: TGTGCCAGCAGCTCGGACAGGGGGCCGTACGAGCAGTACTTC. This codes for CASSSDRGPYEQYF.

This chain links TRBV6-1 with TRBJ2-2; D remains unclear. V lost 2 bases and J lost 6, with 7 bases in between. The length of the CDR3 is 13 residues. CDR1 is MNHNS and CDR2 is SASEGT in the germline V gene. Here the CDR3 reads CASSESGPGELFF. DNA for the CDR3: TGTGCCAGCAGTGAAAGTGGGCCCGGGGAGCTGTTTTTT.

The gene calls are TRBV27 and TRBJ2-1, with 8 bases matching TRBD2. The germline V gene encodes CDR1 MNHEY and CDR2 SMNVEV (reference sequence). The CDR3 extends over 17 amino acids. The V segment lost 6 bases and the J segment 4 bases; nucleotides outside the gene matches: 14. The CDR3 is CASSQGSGGPIYNEQFF. CDR3 nucleotide sequence: TGTGCCAGCAGCCAAGGATCGGGGGGGCCTATTTACAATGAGCAGTTCTTC.

This clonotype was recorded a few times. The V and J genes are TRBV29-1 and TRBJ1-1; 7 bases match TRBD1. Germline V gene lookup returns CDR1 SQVTM and CDR2 ANQGSEA. This CDR3 spans 12 amino acids. Losses at the gene ends were 8 bases for V and 5 bases for J; bases not matched to a gene: 8. CDR3 nucleotides: TGCAGCTCTAATCAGGGGGAGACTGAAGCTTTCTTT. This translates into CSSNQGETEAFF. The complete variable domain, with remaining parts taken from reference TRBV29-1 and TRBJ1-1, reads SAVISQKPSRDICQRGTSLTIQCQVDSQVTMMFWYRQQPGQSLTLIATANQGSEATYESGFVIDKFPISRPNLTFSTLTVSNMSPEDSSIYLCSSNQGETEAFFGQGTRLTVV.

CDR3 nucleotide sequence: TGTGCCATCAGTGAAAGCCCGGGAGGGGGATACAATGAGCAGTTCTTC. This codes for CAISESPGGGYNEQFF. This sequence joins TRBV10-3 and TRBJ2-1; 8 bases line up with TRBD2. This CDR3 region has 16 residues. The junction had 8 bases not matched to a gene; V was cut back by 3 bases and J by 4 bases. The germline gives CDR1 ENHRY, CDR2 SYGVKD.

The V gene is TRBV7-9, the J gene TRBJ2-5; 11 nucleotides match TRBD2. The CDR3 has 15 residues. Germline V gives CDR1 SEHNR, CDR2 FQNEAQ (reference sequence). The V gene end was trimmed by 7 bases and the J gene end by 5 bases; junction bases not matched to a gene: 9. The CDR3 DNA is TGTGCCAGCAAATTAGCGGGAGGGCCTCGCGAGACCCAGTACTTC. Protein sequence: CASKLAGGPRETQYF. Full variable domain (rest looked up from reference TRBV7-9 and TRBJ2-5): DTGVSQNPRHKITKRGQNVTFRCDPISEHNRLYWYRQTLGQGPEFLTYFQNEAQLEKSRLLSDRFSAERPKGSFSTLEIQRTEQGDSAMYLCASKLAGGPRETQYFGPGTRLLVL.

The chain is built from TRBV20-1 and TRBJ2-2; TRBD2 agrees at 8 bases. Trimming removed 6 bases from V and 6 bases from J; junction bases left unmatched: 6. Germline CDR1 reads DFQATT; CDR2 reads SNEGSKA (reference sequence). The CDR3 has 13 residues. CDR3: CSAGLVRAGELFF. As DNA, the CDR3 is TGCAGTGCGGGACTAGTAAGGGCCGGGGAGCTGTTTTTT.

The chain has TRBV6-1 and TRBJ2-3; a weak D match, TRBD2 (6 bases). Trimming pared 5 bases from V and 1 base from J, leaving 16 bases between. Per germline, CDR1 MNHNS and CDR2 SASEGT. The CDR3 extends over 16 amino acids. CDR3 bases: TGTGCCAGCAGTTGGGTTCCGGGGGAAGGCACAGATACGCAGTATTTT. Translation: CASSWVPGEGTDTQYF.

The gene calls are TRBV2 and TRBJ2-2; the D is unclear. Germline V gene data show CDR1 as SNHLY and CDR2 as FYNNEI. Trimming took 2 bases from V and 2 from J, leaving 9 bases between them. The CDR3 covers 15 residues. The CDR3 reads CASSEHSINTGELFF. Written as DNA, the CDR3 is TGTGCCAGCAGTGAACACAGTATTAACACCGGGGAGCTGTTTTTT.

This clonotype was counted only a few times. The chain joins TRBV12-3 or TRBV12-4 to TRBJ2-4; D remains unclear. CDR3 size: 15 residues. Trimming cost V 0 bases and J 0 bases, with 6 bases left between them. In DNA form, the CDR3 reads TGTGCCAGCAGTTTAGCGGGGATAGCCAAAAACATTCAGTACTTC. Its translation: CASSLAGIAKNIQYF.

The rearrangement links TRBV28 to TRBJ1-2; D gene uncertain. V lost 6 bases to trimming and J lost 0 bases, with 11 bases between them. Germline V lookup: CDR1 MDHEN, CDR2 SYDVKM. The CDR3 loop spans 14 amino acids. The CDR3 sequence is CASRVDLANYGYTF. CDR3 coding DNA: TGTGCCAGCAGAGTGGACCTAGCTAACTATGGCTACACCTTC.

This clonotype was seen ten or more times. The chain joins TRBV7-2 to TRBJ2-1; TRBD2 aligns across 8 bases. The V gene end was trimmed by 1 base and the J gene end by 0 bases; junction bases not matched to a gene: 2. The CDR3 totals 16 residues. Germline V gene data show CDR1 as SGHTA and CDR2 as FQGNSA. In nucleotides, the CDR3 is TGTGCCAGCAGCTTAGTGGGGACTAGCTCCTACAATGAGCAGTTCTTC. This codes for CASSLVGTSSYNEQFF.

J is TRBJ2-5 and V is TRBV15, with TRBD1 as a possible D gene (8 bases). CDR3 size: 15 residues. Germline lookup yields CDR1 LNHNV and CDR2 YYDKDF (reference sequence). V gave up 3 bases and J gave up 5 bases, with 16 bases separating them. The CDR3 DNA sequence: TGTGCCACCAGCAGCGGACAGGGAGGGTCGGAGACCCAGTACTTC. Translation gives CATSSGQGGSETQYF.

The rearrangement uses TRBV5-1 and TRBJ2-1; D unclear. The ends were cut back, 0 bases at V and 0 bases at J, with 7 bases in the middle. Looked up from germline, CDR1 is SGHRS and CDR2 is YFSETQ. This CDR3 spans 15 amino acids. CDR3 in amino acids: CASSLEFSSYNEQFF. As DNA, the CDR3 is TGCGCCAGCAGCTTGGAATTCTCCTCCTACAATGAGCAGTTCTTC. The full variable domain, with the rest looked up from reference TRBV5-1 and TRBJ2-1, is KAGVTQTPRYLIKTRGQQVTLSCSPISGHRSVSWYQQTPGQGLQFLFEYFSETQRNKGNFPGRFSGRQFSNSRSEMNVSTLELGDSALYLCASSLEFSSYNEQFFGPGTRLTVL.

With respect to this clonotype: Since a much larger clone is just one base distant, this may be a read error. The chain recombines TRBV20-1 with TRBJ2-7; 7 bases fit TRBD2. The germline gives CDR1 DFQATT, CDR2 SNEGSKA (reference sequence). The CDR3 consists of 12 residues. The trim removed 1 base at V and 3 bases at J, leaving 0 bases unmatched. Here the CDR3 DNA reads TGCAGTGCTAGAGGGGAGGGCTACGAGCAGTACTTC. Protein product: CSARGEGYEQYF.

This chain links TRBV7-8 with TRBJ2-1; D not resolved. The CDR3 contains 15 residues. V lost 6 bases to trimming and J lost 8 bases, with 20 bases between them. Germline CDR1 is SGHVS and CDR2 is FQNEAQ. The CDR3 here is CASSGTPSGRDEQFF. CDR3 DNA: TGTGCCAGCAGTGGTACTCCCTCCGGTCGGGATGAGCAGTTCTTC.

The V and J genes are TRBV6-2 or TRBV6-3 and TRBJ2-7; D possibly uses TRBD1 or TRBD2 (5 bases each). Germline V gives CDR1 MNHEY, CDR2 SVGEGT. Trimming took 4 bases from V and 7 from J, leaving 14 bases between them. The CDR3 covers 13 residues. The CDR3 sequence is CASSLGPREEQYF. CDR3 coding DNA: TGTGCCAGCAGTTTGGGACCGAGGGAAGAGCAGTACTTC.

This clonotype has at least ten counts. The chain combines TRBV11-2 with TRBJ1-6, with D hard to call. Trimming took off 1 base at V and 0 bases at J, with 4 bases between the two ends. CDR3 size: 15 residues. From germline, CDR1 is SGHAT and CDR2 FQNNGV. The CDR3 reads CASSLVSSYNSPLHF. For the CDR3, the DNA is TGTGCCAGCAGCTTAGTTAGCTCCTATAATTCACCCCTCCACTTT.

This sequence joins TRBV5-1 and TRBJ2-1; D is perhaps TRBD1 (5 bases). The CDR3 is made up of 12 amino acids. CDR1 SGHRS and CDR2 YFSETQ come from the germline V gene. V was clipped by 6 bases and J by 9 bases, with 13 bases between them. CDR3 DNA: TGCGCCAGCAACCGCCAGGGCACTGAGCAGTTCTTC. This sequence encodes CASNRQGTEQFF.

There are a few counts of this clonotype. The V and J genes are TRBV4-2 and TRBJ2-5, with D perhaps TRBD1 or TRBD2 (5 bases each). In germline, CDR1 is LGHNA, CDR2 YNFKEQ. The CDR3 loop spans 15 amino acids. V was clipped by 1 base and J by 5 bases, with 14 bases between them. CDR3 in DNA: TGTGCCAGCAGCCAAGGACGGGACCCCGGTGAGACCCAGTACTTC. It specifies CASSQGRDPGETQYF.

This clonotype turned up a few times. V and J are TRBV2 and TRBJ2-7; TRBD1 aligns across 7 bases. CDR1 and CDR2 (germline): SNHLY, FYNNEI. The CDR3 is made up of 15 amino acids. With V trimmed by 6 bases and J by 3 bases, 11 bases remained unmatched. CDR3 bases: TGTGCCAGCAGGGAAACAACGGGACAGAACTACGAGCAGTACTTC. Amino acid sequence: CASRETTGQNYEQYF.

A note on this clonotype: Likely a read error: the CDR3 ends without its conserved phenylalanine or tryptophan. The chain links TRBV5-1 to TRBJ1-1; the D gene is possibly TRBD1 (6 bases). This CDR3 region has 15 residues. Trimming shortened V by 1 base and J by 5 bases, and 15 bases separated the two germline ends. The germline V gene encodes CDR1 SGHRS and CDR2 YFSETQ. CDR3 nucleotides: TGCGCCAGCAGCTTGTTGGGGGCGCGGGAAACTGAAGCTTTCCTT. This codes for CASSLLGARETEAFL.